The present T cell receptor beta chain was sequenced within a study of identical twins. TCRdb used MiXCR to reprocess the 5' RACE reads, holding one entry per CDR3 protein. The sample shows some 900,000 distinct CDR3 sequences, around 12% of them seen only once. Study-wide results and limits: Invariant cells of the MAIT and iNKT types might have partly distorted the zero-insertion analyses. The authors drew conclusions from cross-sectional statistical analysis rather than following the same donors. Beta clonotypes that were abundant in cord blood contained fewer insertions, a pattern absent from memory repertoires.

The ends lost 3 bases at V and 1 base at J; junction bases unmatched: 15. This CDR3 has 19 residues. The germline V gene has CDR1 LNHDA and CDR2 SQIVND (reference sequence). Donors were all healthy Caucasians. This clonotype was counted at least ten times. Its antigen is as yet unknown. These same records also appear under a second study, on yellow fever vaccine responses in identical twins.

Sequenced: PBMCs. The origin of this receptor is a woman aged 18-35 years in good health. This chain uses TRBV19 with TRBJ2-1; TRBD2 matches at 7 bases. The DNA of the CDR3 is TGTGCCAGTAGTATCCAACTACCGGGACTAACTAGGTCCTACAATGAGCAGTTCTTC. Its protein product is CASSIQLPGLTRSYNEQFF. Drawing the rest from reference TRBV19 and TRBJ2-1, the complete variable domain is DGGITQSPKYLFRKEGQNVTLSCEQNLNHDAMYWYRQDPGQGLRLIYYSQIVNDFQKGDIAEGYSVSREKKESFPLTVTSAQKNPTAFYLCASSIQLPGLTRSYNEQFFGPGTRLTVL.